This T cell receptor beta chain was obtained from a study of kidney transplant recipient with SARS-CoV-2 infection. This clonotype was seen at least ten times. MiXCR was run by TCRdb on the reads, yielding one entry per CDR3 protein. The table records roughly 230,000 distinct CDR3 sequences, 29% of them present only once. This sequence was found in a male patient aged 30 to 39 who had COVID-19 and was a kidney transplant recipient. The T cells may come from the graft donor. The sequencing used a blood sample, collected at baseline and on day 111 from a kidney transplant recipient.

DNA of the CDR3: TGTGCCATCAGTGAGTCTTCGGGAGGGCCCTACGAGCAGTACTTC. Residues: CAISESSGGPYEQYF. The chain links TRBV10-3 to TRBJ2-7; 8 nucleotides line up with TRBD2. Germline CDR1 is ENHRY and CDR2 is SYGVKD. J was trimmed by 2 bases and V by 0 bases; bases with no gene match: 3. This CDR3 is 15 amino acids long.